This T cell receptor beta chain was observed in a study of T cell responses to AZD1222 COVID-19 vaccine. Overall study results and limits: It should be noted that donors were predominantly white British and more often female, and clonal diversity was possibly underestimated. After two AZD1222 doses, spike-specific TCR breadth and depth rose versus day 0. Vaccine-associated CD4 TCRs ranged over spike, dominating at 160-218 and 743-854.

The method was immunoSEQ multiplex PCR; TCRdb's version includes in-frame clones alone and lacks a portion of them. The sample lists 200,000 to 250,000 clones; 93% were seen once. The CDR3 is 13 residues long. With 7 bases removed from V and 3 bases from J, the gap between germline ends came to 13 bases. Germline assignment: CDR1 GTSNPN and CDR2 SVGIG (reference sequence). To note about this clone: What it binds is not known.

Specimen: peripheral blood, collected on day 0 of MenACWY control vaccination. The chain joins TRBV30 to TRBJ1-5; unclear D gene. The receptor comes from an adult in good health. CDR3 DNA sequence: TGTGCCTTCTCGCGGGAGCTCAATCAGCCCCAGCATTTT. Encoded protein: CAFSRELNQPQHF.